The 15 T cell receptor beta chains below all came from one sample that was sequenced in a study of blood T cell repertoires in COVID-19. Measured with immunoSEQ multiplex PCR; TCRdb has only the in-frame clones, and not every one. The data contain 55,000 to 90,000 clones, 85% to 90% of them singletons. The sequenced material came from peripheral blood. These receptors all come from an elderly woman with active or convalescent COVID-19.

The chain combines TRBV23-1 with TRBJ2-7; tentatively, D is TRBD1 (5 bases). TRBV23-1 is an ORF; its function is uncertain. The CDR3 is 14 amino acids. Deletions cut 8 bases from V and 2 bases from J, with 16 bases between. The CDR3 DNA follows: TGCGCCAGCCTAAGACAGAGATTAACCTACGAGCAGTACTTC. It encodes CASLRQRLTYEQYF.

The genes are TRBV6-5 and TRBJ2-7; tentatively, D is TRBD1 (7 bases). This CDR3 region has 15 residues. V lost 2 bases and J lost 4, with 15 bases in between. Germline loops: CDR1 MNHEY, CDR2 SVGAGI. CDR3 region: CASSYRGTELYEQYF. The CDR3 region has the DNA TGTGCCAGCAGTTACCGCGGGACAGAATTATACGAGCAGTACTTC.

About this clone: The sample contains more than one DNA sequence encoding this CDR3. The rearrangement links TRBV30 to TRBJ1-1; 8 nucleotides agree with TRBD1. CDR3 length equals 13 residues. Germline lookup yields CDR1 GTSNPN and CDR2 SVGIG (reference sequence). With 5 bases clipped from V and 1 base from J, the junction kept 3 bases outside the gene matches. CDR3 in DNA: TGTGCCTGGTCGGGACAGGAGAACACTGAAGCTTTCTTT. Translation: CAWSGQENTEAFF. Filled out from reference TRBV30 and TRBJ1-1, the complete variable domain reads SQTIHQWPATLVQPVGSPLSLECTVEGTSNPNLYWYRQAAGRGLQLLFYSVGIGQISSEVPQNLSASRPQDRQFILSSKKLLLSDSGFYLCAWSGQENTEAFFGQGTRLTVV.

The chain carries TRBV7-9 and TRBJ1-1; TRBD1 matches at 9 bases. V lost 3 bases to trimming and J lost 1 base; unmatched junction nucleotides: 3. Germline V gene sequence: CDR1 SEHNR, CDR2 FQNEAQ (reference sequence). This CDR3 has 15 amino acids. CDR3 sequence: CASSFVTGGNTEAFF. In DNA, the CDR3 is TGTGCCAGCAGCTTCGTGACAGGGGGGAACACTGAAGCTTTCTTT.

This chain joins TRBV7-8 and TRBJ1-1; TRBD1 might be the D (5 bases). Germline V gene sequence: CDR1 SGHVS, CDR2 FQNEAQ. The V end lost 5 bases, the J end lost 5 bases, and 9 bases lay between the germline ends. CDR3 length: 12 residues. CDR3 in amino acids: CASSPQGTEAFF. The CDR3 region has the DNA TGTGCCAGCAGCCCCCAGGGAACTGAAGCTTTCTTT.

The chain combines TRBV13 with TRBJ2-2; D possibly corresponds to TRBD2 (5 bases). The CDR3 sequence is 15 residues long. Per germline, CDR1 PRHDT and CDR2 FYEKMQ (reference sequence). Trimming shortened V by 4 bases and J by 0 bases, and 9 bases separated the two germline ends. CDR3 coding DNA: TGTGCCAGCAGCTCAACCGGGGCGAACACCGGGGAGCTGTTTTTT. Translated, it gives CASSSTGANTGELFF.

The gene calls are TRBV4-3 and TRBJ2-5; no clear D gene. The germline V gene has CDR1 LGHNA and CDR2 YSLEER. V lost 0 bases to trimming and J lost 2 bases, with 10 bases between them. CDR3 length: 15 amino acids. The DNA for the CDR3 is TGCGCCAGCAGCCAAGACCTCGCCGGTCAAGAGACCCAGTACTTC. It is translated as CASSQDLAGQETQYF.

The V gene is TRBV11-2, the J gene TRBJ2-2, with a weak D call TRBD1 (5 bases). Between the trimmed V and J ends, which lost 1 base and 6 bases, there was a span of 9 bases. Germline CDR1 reads SGHAT; CDR2 reads FQNNGV. The CDR3 loop spans 14 amino acids. The CDR3 is CASSLVGRPGELFF. CDR3 bases: TGTGCCAGCAGCTTAGTGGGGCGTCCCGGGGAGCTGTTTTTT. The entire variable domain, with the rest obtained from reference TRBV11-2 and TRBJ2-2, is as follows: EAGVAQSPRYKIIEKRQSVAFWCNPISGHATLYWYQQILGQGPKLLIQFQNNGVVDDSQLPKDRFSAERLKGVDSTLKIQPAKLEDSAVYLCASSLVGRPGELFFGEGSRLTVL.

The rearrangement links TRBV19 to TRBJ2-5; 7 bases line up with TRBD2. The CDR3 has 14 amino acids. Germline V gene data show CDR1 as LNHDA and CDR2 as SQIVND (reference sequence). The ends lost 7 bases at V and 7 bases at J; junction bases unmatched: 12. CDR3 sequence reads: CASTPGGRGGTQYF. In DNA, the CDR3 is TGTGCCAGTACCCCCGGTGGGAGGGGTGGGACCCAGTACTTC.

The chain carries TRBV2 and TRBJ1-4, with D tentatively TRBD1 (6 bases). V was clipped by 7 bases and J by 5 bases, with 17 bases between them. In germline, CDR1 is SNHLY, CDR2 FYNNEI. The CDR3 loop spans 15 amino acids. CDR3 nucleotide sequence: TGTGCCAGCACCCCCGAGAGGGGGACGAATGAAAAACTGTTTTTT. This sequence encodes CASTPERGTNEKLFF.

J is TRBJ1-2 and V is TRBV18; weak D call: TRBD1 (6 bases). This CDR3 region has 13 residues. Trimming pared 3 bases from V and 4 bases from J, leaving 9 bases between. Germline V lookup: CDR1 KGHSH, CDR2 LQKENI. The CDR3 DNA reads as TGTGCCAGCTCACCCAGGGACATCTATGGCTACACCTTC. Translation: CASSPRDIYGYTF.

This clone was picked up a small number of times. The same CDR3 also results from other DNA sequences found in this sample. The chain links TRBV18 to TRBJ1-5, with 8 nucleotides matching TRBD1. Germline CDR1 reads KGHSH; CDR2 reads LQKENI. V was clipped by 6 bases and J by 5 bases; unmatched bases: 3. CDR3 length: 13 residues. This chain's CDR3 is CASSVQGDQPQHF. CDR3 DNA sequence: TGTGCCAGCTCGGTACAGGGGGATCAGCCCCAGCATTTT.

The rearrangement joins TRBV7-2 to TRBJ2-7, with a tentative D call TRBD1 (6 bases). V was pared by 6 bases and J by 1 base, with 10 bases between. The CDR3 consists of 13 residues. In germline, CDR1 is SGHTA, CDR2 FQGNSA. CDR3 DNA: TGTGCCAGCAGGAGGGACACTTCCTACGAGCAGTACTTC. Protein: CASRRDTSYEQYF.

CDR3 in DNA: TGCGCCAGCAGCCAAGATACTCCGGGACAGGGCAATTCACCCCTCCACTTT. Encoded protein: CASSQDTPGQGNSPLHF. This sequence joins TRBV4-3 and TRBJ1-6; 9 positions match TRBD1. The CDR3 length is 17 residues. V gave up 0 bases and J gave up 7 bases; unmatched junction bases: 7. Germline lookup yields CDR1 LGHNA and CDR2 YSLEER.

The chain couples TRBV19 to TRBJ1-5; D may be TRBD1 (6 bases). In germline, CDR1 is LNHDA, CDR2 SQIVND (reference sequence). The V and J ends lost 1 base and 6 bases respectively, with 13 bases between them. There are 15 residues in the CDR3. The CDR3 coding sequence is TGTGCCAGTAGTATAGGCACAGGGTACGGTCAGCCCCAGCATTTT. This codes for CASSIGTGYGQPQHF.